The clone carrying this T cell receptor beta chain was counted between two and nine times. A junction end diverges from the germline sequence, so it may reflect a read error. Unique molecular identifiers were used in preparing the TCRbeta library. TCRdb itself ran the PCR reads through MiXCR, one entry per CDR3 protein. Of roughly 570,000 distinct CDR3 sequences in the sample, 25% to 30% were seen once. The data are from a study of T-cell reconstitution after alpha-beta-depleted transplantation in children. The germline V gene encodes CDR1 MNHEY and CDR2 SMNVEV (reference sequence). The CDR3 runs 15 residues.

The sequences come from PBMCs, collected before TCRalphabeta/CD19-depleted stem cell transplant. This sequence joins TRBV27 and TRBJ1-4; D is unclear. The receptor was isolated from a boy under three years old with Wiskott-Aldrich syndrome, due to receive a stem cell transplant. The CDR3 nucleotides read TGTGCCAGCAGCTTATCGGGTGCTACTAATGAAAAACTGTTTTTT. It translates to CASSLSGATNEKLFF.